Presented here are 11 T cell receptor beta chains from one specimen sequenced in a study of blood T cells in healthy people across ages. It was with a sample-barcoded 5' primer and a J-beta primer mix that a second PCR of roughly 7 to 12 cycles was run. Using its own MiXCR run on the 5' RACE reads, TCRdb lists one record per CDR3 protein. The sample shows 1.5 million to 2 million distinct CDR3 sequences, over 25% of them seen only once. The sequenced sample was blood. The receptors stem from a woman aged 25 to 39 in good health.

The chain is built from TRBV5-1 and TRBJ2-7; 9 nucleotides agree with TRBD1. J lost 2 bases, V lost 3 bases, and 6 bases had no gene match. Germline assignment: CDR1 SGHRS and CDR2 YFSETQ. The CDR3 is 15 amino acids. The chain's CDR3 is CASSWGTGLTYEQYF. The CDR3 DNA reads as TGCGCCAGCAGCTGGGGGACAGGGTTAACCTACGAGCAGTACTTC. Full variable domain (rest looked up from reference TRBV5-1 and TRBJ2-7): KAGVTQTPRYLIKTRGQQVTLSCSPISGHRSVSWYQQTPGQGLQFLFEYFSETQRNKGNFPGRFSGRQFSNSRSEMNVSTLELGDSALYLCASSWGTGLTYEQYFGPGTRLTVT.

The V gene is TRBV10-1, the J gene TRBJ2-5; 9 positions agree with TRBD2. This CDR3 contains 17 residues. Germline CDR1 reads WNHNN; CDR2 reads SYGVQD (reference sequence). After removal of 2 bases from V and 11 bases from J, the junction contained 18 bases not matched to a gene. In DNA form, the CDR3 reads TGCGCCAGCAGTGAGGGGAGGCTAGCGGGAAATGGGGACGTGCAGTACTTC. This gives the protein CASSEGRLAGNGDVQYF.

This clonotype has a count of ten or more. V usage is TRBV7-9 and J usage is TRBJ2-1; D call uncertain. Looked up from germline, CDR1 is SEHNR and CDR2 is FQNEAQ (reference sequence). CDR3 length: 15 amino acids. Trimming took 7 bases from V and 0 from J, leaving 13 bases between them. The CDR3 sequence is CASKGGSSSYNEQFF. Written as DNA, the CDR3 is TGTGCCAGCAAGGGTGGGTCGAGCTCCTACAATGAGCAGTTCTTC.

Remarks on this clonotype: A much larger clone differs by one base, so this may be a read error. The CDR3, as DNA: TGTGCCAGCAGTGTACGGGCAATTCGAAATGAGCAGTTCTTC. Translated, it gives CASSVRAIRNEQFF. The genes are TRBV12-3 or TRBV12-4 and TRBJ2-1; D ambiguous. The length of the CDR3 is 14 residues. V was pared by 5 bases and J by 7 bases, with 15 bases between.

The chain joins TRBV7-9 to TRBJ2-1; D may be TRBD1 or TRBD2 (5 bases each). Trimming took off 6 bases at V and 4 bases at J, with 19 bases between the two ends. CDR1 SEHNR and CDR2 FQNEAQ come from the germline V gene (reference sequence). The CDR3 sequence is 16 residues long. CDR3 DNA: TGTGCCAGCAGTTACACTAGGCAGGGACCTTACAATGAGCAGTTCTTC. Translating gives CASSYTRQGPYNEQFF.

This clonotype has more than one count but fewer than ten. The genes are TRBV20-1 and TRBJ1-2; D is perhaps TRBD1 (5 bases). This CDR3 contains 12 residues. Germline values: CDR1 DFQATT, CDR2 SNEGSKA (reference sequence). V was trimmed by 4 bases and J by 6 bases, leaving 12 bases between them. The CDR3 is CSANRNLNGYTF. The DNA of the CDR3 is TGCAGTGCTAACAGGAATCTCAATGGCTACACCTTC.

This chain joins TRBV9 and TRBJ1-6; tentative D call: TRBD1 (6 bases). CDR3 length equals 14 residues. Germline CDR1 reads SGDLS; CDR2 reads YYNGEE. The V end lost 2 bases, the J end lost 10 bases, and 13 bases lay between the germline ends. The DNA of the CDR3 is TGTGCCAGCAGCGTCCGGGACAAGGGGTCACCCCTCCACTTT. It encodes CASSVRDKGSPLHF. The full variable domain, in which reference TRBV9 and TRBJ1-6 provide the parts outside the CDR3, is DSGVTQTPKHLITATGQRVTLRCSPRSGDLSVYWYQQSLDQGLQFLIQYYNGEERAKGNILERFSAQQFPDLHSELNLSSLELGDSALYFCASSVRDKGSPLHFGNGTRLTVT.

This clonotype was found a few times. The chain couples TRBV20-1 to TRBJ1-5; D gene ambiguous. CDR1 is DFQATT, CDR2 SNEGSKA, per germline (reference sequence). Trimming removed 4 bases from V and 5 bases from J, with 9 bases in between. This CDR3 comprises 12 residues. This CDR3 is CSATGLHQPQHF. The CDR3 nucleotides are TGCAGTGCTACGGGTCTCCATCAGCCCCAGCATTTT.

V usage is TRBV7-9 and J usage is TRBJ2-1; D possibly matches TRBD1 or TRBD2 (5 bases each). CDR3 length: 14 residues. The germline gives CDR1 SEHNR, CDR2 FQNEAQ (reference sequence). Deletions cut 4 bases from V and 6 bases from J, with 13 bases between. CDR3 protein: CASSYPSGRNEQFF. CDR3 coding DNA: TGTGCCAGCAGCTACCCCTCGGGGCGCAATGAGCAGTTCTTC.

The sample holds many counts of this clonotype. The rearrangement joins TRBV29-1 to TRBJ2-3; tentative D call: TRBD1 (6 bases). The CDR3 is 14 residues long. V lost 7 bases and J lost 2, with 16 bases in between. CDR1 is SQVTM and CDR2 is ANQGSEA in the germline V gene. For the CDR3, the DNA is TGCAGCGCCCGACAGGTCCAAGACACAGATACGCAGTATTTT. Encoded protein: CSARQVQDTDTQYF.

This clonotype was observed at least ten times. This chain links TRBV12-5 with TRBJ2-5; D assignment may be TRBD1 or TRBD2 (5 bases each). V shed 4 bases and J shed 3 bases, with 6 bases lying between them. The CDR3 has 12 amino acids. Per the germline V gene, CDR1 is LGHNT and CDR2 is FRNRAP. CDR3 nucleotide sequence: TGTGCTAGTGGTTGGGGGAAAGAGACCCAGTACTTC. This translates into CASGWGKETQYF.